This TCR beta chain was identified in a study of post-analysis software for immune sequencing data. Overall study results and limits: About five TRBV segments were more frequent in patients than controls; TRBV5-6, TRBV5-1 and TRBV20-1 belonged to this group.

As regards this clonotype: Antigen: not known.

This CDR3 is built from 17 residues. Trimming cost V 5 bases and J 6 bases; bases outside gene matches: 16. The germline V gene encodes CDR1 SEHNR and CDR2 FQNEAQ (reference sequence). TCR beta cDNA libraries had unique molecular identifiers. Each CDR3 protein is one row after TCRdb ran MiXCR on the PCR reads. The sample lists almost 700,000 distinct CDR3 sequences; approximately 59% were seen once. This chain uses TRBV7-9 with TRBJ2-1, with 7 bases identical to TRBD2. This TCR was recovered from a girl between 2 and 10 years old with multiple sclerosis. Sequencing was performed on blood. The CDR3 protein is CASSEGALAGVVNEQFF. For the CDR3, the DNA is TGTGCCAGCAGCGAAGGGGCCTTGGCGGGAGTCGTCAATGAGCAGTTCTTC.